This TCR beta chain originates from a study of T cells in women clearing cervical HPV infection (dated by TCRdb to between 2018 and 2020). As for the study more broadly: The cases were some 27 women with histologically confirmed HPV16-related CIN3 or worse, and 2 of these cases were invasive cancers. The roughly 23 controls were women who cleared a single incident HPV16 infection within 12 months without developing precancer or cancer. Blood from cases was collected at the visit where the lesion was first found, while blood from controls was collected once the infection could no longer be detected. Among cases, blood sampling occurred a median of 149 days after lesion detection, with an interquartile range of about 80 to 210 days. Since HLA typing was available for only a few women, HLA type could not be ruled out as a confounder. An exploratory proof-of-principle case-control study, nested within the Guanacaste HPV Natural History Study in Costa Rica, was conducted to compare TCR repertoires across cervical HPV16 outcomes. Cases were matched to controls by age within five years and by the year the sample was collected. Cases had a median age of around 34 years compared with approximately 41 for controls, and baseline characteristics showed no significant differences between the groups. The parent cohort enrolled under 11,000 women aged 18 or older in Guanacaste, Costa Rica, in about 1992 to 1994 and followed the women for seven years. Quality controls consisted of five blinded duplicates per group, for a total of some 60 samples made up of 50 participants and about ten replicates. Results the study describes overall, beyond this receptor: By combining richness with V gene abundances, random forest classifiers separated cases from controls with an estimated AUC of 0.75 to 0.85. TCR repertoire richness was significantly higher in CIN3+ cases than in controls across sequencing depths, while evenness did not differ. T-cell numbers per sample were unknown, so richness differences could reflect varying T-cell content rather than repertoire biology. Cases had lower TRBV6-7 relative abundance than controls (about 0.1% versus 0.15%; Bonferroni P = 0.0008). Because of the cross-sectional design, the study could not determine whether the associations came before infection or resulted from infection, and neither effector/memory subsets nor HPV-specific T cells were isolated.

About this clone: No antigen is known for it. The sequence runs out 3 residues before the end of the CDR3; the remainder is reconstructed from the germline J gene.

TCR beta CDR3 regions were amplified by multiplex PCR from an average of roughly 1,200 ng genomic DNA per sample using the immunoSEQ assay. The assay corrected primer bias using a complete synthetic TCR repertoire to establish an amplification baseline. Amplicons were sequenced on the Illumina platform. On the study's bioinformatics: Sequence errors were corrected by clustering with frequency ratios and a modified nearest-neighbor algorithm, and the sequences were then analyzed in the immunoSEQ Analyzer using IMGT gene definitions. TCR richness and evenness were averaged over 20 rarefaction repeats at each rarefaction depth, excluding samples with fewer sequences than the depth. Wilcoxon rank sum tests with FDR correction were used to compare V, D and J gene relative abundances between the groups. For the blinded duplicates, the intraclass correlation was roughly 96% for TCR richness and averaged about 81% across about 64 gene segments. The table was pulled from immuneACCESS by TCRdb, which kept in-frame rearrangements only. Such tables lose some clones; where checked, under half of the loss comes from unresolved V genes, and the rest has no known cause. V and J calls and clone size are those listed in that table; D and trimming were worked out from the DNA. The sample's table covers approximately 15,000 clones. Jointly, the top ten make up 7.2% of the sample.

Every participant had a single incident cervical HPV16 infection, and women with prevalent HPV16 infections were excluded. Cervical HPV DNA was detected with MY09/MY11 PCR, and genotyping was done with dot-blot hybridization. Around 16 mL of heparinized blood was centrifuged, after which the buffy coat was aliquoted, frozen at -30 degrees C, and then stored at -80 degrees C. Genomic DNA was extracted from buffy coat specimens using QIAGEN kits. The CDR3 numbers 13 residues from cysteine through phenylalanine. The 30 bases shown cover part of the CDR3, and their frame starts at base 1. V is pared back by 3 bases and J by 10 bases, with 10 bases lying between the germline termini. The germline V gene sets CDR1 to SNHLY and CDR2 to FYNNEI.

The origin of this receptor is a woman aged 18 to 75 with a cervical HPV16 infection that either progressed to CIN3+ or cleared (not recorded which). Material for sequencing was blood buffy coat. The chain is encoded by TRBV2 joined to TRBJ1-6, with a tentative D gene TRBD1 over 5 matching bases. CDR3 sequence: CASSDGGGSPLHF. CDR3 bases read: TGTGCCAGCAGTGACGGGGGAGGATCACCC. The reference TRBV2 and TRBJ1-6 proteins fill in what lies around the CDR3, so the full variable domain reads EPEVTQTPSHQVTQMGQEVILRCVPISNHLYFYWYRQILGQKVEFLVSFYNNEISEKSEIFDDQFSVERPDGSNFTLKIRSTKLEDSAMYFCASSDGGGSPLHFGNGTRLTVT.